Presented here are 22 T cell receptor beta chains from one specimen sequenced in a study of blood T cell repertoires in COVID-19 (TCRdb year 2020). Receptor libraries were prepared by the immunoSEQ multiplex PCR assay. TCRdb took over this immuneACCESS table, retaining in-frame rearrangements with V and J assigned. Such tables are incomplete; in checked studies, under half of the missing clones stem from an unresolved V gene, and the remainder is unexplained. This sample is represented by under 250,000 clones; 84% of them were singletons. About 7.3% of the sample belongs to the ten largest clones. Sample: peripheral blood. The receptors come from a woman aged 50 to 60 with active or convalescent COVID-19.

V gene TRBV28 combines with J gene TRBJ1-1; D not certain. Germline values: CDR1 MDHEN, CDR2 SYDVKM. V lost 5 bases to trimming and J lost 0 bases, with 10 bases between them. The CDR3 contains 14 residues. The CDR3 protein is CASSLGGLNTEAFF. The CDR3 region has the DNA TGTGCCAGCAGTCTAGGAGGCCTGAACACTGAAGCTTTCTTT.

This chain joins TRBV7-9 and TRBJ2-5, with D possibly TRBD1 on 5 matching bases. Trimming stripped 2 bases from V and 4 bases from J, with 11 bases between. Germline CDR1 SEHNR, CDR2 FQNEAQ (reference sequence). The CDR3 length is 14 residues. The CDR3, as DNA: TGTGCCAGCAGCTTAATAATGGGGCCAGAGACCCAGTACTTC. As protein: CASSLIMGPETQYF.

This chain joins TRBV5-4 and TRBJ2-1; 13 bases are a match to TRBD2. The junction had 6 bases not matched to a gene; V was cut back by 0 bases and J by 3 bases. In germline, CDR1 is SGHNT, CDR2 YYREEE (reference sequence). The CDR3 has 18 residues. Written as DNA, the CDR3 is TGTGCCAGCAGCTTGGGGGGACTAGCGGGATCTGACTACAATGAGCAGTTCTTC. It yields the protein CASSLGGLAGSDYNEQFF.

This clone has more than one count but fewer than ten. Other DNA sequences in the same sample also yield this CDR3. The chain is built from TRBV3-1 (or the pseudogene TRBV3-2) and TRBJ1-4; D gene unclear. Germline CDR1 and CDR2: LGHDT and YNNKEL (reference sequence). The CDR3 covers 12 residues. The germline V and J ends were trimmed by 0 bases and 8 bases, with 4 bases remaining between them. The CDR3 here is CASSQEREKLFF. The DNA for the CDR3 is TGTGCCAGCAGCCAAGAGAGGGAAAAACTGTTTTTT.

This clone was seen only a few times. The V and J genes are TRBV18 and TRBJ1-3; no definite D call. The CDR3 spans 16 residues. The germline V and J ends were trimmed by 2 bases and 0 bases, with 11 bases remaining between them. Germline CDR1 KGHSH, CDR2 LQKENI. The CDR3 protein is CASSPGEPASGNTIYF. In DNA, the CDR3 is TGTGCCAGCTCACCAGGAGAGCCGGCCTCTGGAAACACCATATATTTT.

The chain is built from TRBV28 and TRBJ2-3, with 8 positions matching TRBD1. This CDR3 is 14 amino acids long. V was clipped by 6 bases and J by 4 bases; unmatched bases: 6. Germline loops: CDR1 MDHEN, CDR2 SYDVKM. The CDR3 DNA follows: TGTGCCAGCAGCGACAGGGGCGGGGCAGATACGCAGTATTTT. Residues: CASSDRGGADTQYF.

This clone was detected only once. The chain combines TRBV5-1 with TRBJ2-5, with 10 bases aligning to TRBD2. Germline V gene lookup returns CDR1 SGHRS and CDR2 YFSETQ. V was clipped by 7 bases and J by 3 bases; unmatched bases: 3. The CDR3 covers 13 residues. The CDR3 is CASHTSGEETQYF. CDR3 nucleotides: TGCGCCAGCCATACTAGCGGGGAAGAGACCCAGTACTTC.

The CDR3 DNA follows: TGTGCCAGCAGTACTACCGACAGGGGGGGATCACCCCTCCACTTT. It codes for CASSTTDRGGSPLHF. This chain joins TRBV6-5 and TRBJ1-6, with 9 bases matching TRBD1. Trimming cost V 5 bases and J 10 bases; bases outside gene matches: 9. Germline V gene data show CDR1 as MNHEY and CDR2 as SVGAGI. There are 15 residues in the CDR3.

There are a few counts of this clone. This rearrangement joins TRBV7-2 to TRBJ1-3; TRBD1 is a possible D gene (6 bases). The V gene lost 4 bases and the J gene lost 0 bases, with 10 bases spanning the gap. Germline V gene data show CDR1 as SGHTA and CDR2 as FQGNSA. CDR3 length equals 15 residues. CDR3 residues: CASSSMTGSGNTIYF. The CDR3 DNA follows: TGTGCCAGCAGCTCGATGACAGGCTCTGGAAACACCATATATTTT.

The V call is TRBV19, the J call TRBJ1-2; 8 bases match TRBD1. The CDR3 has 14 residues. The ends lost 4 bases at V and 4 bases at J; junction bases unmatched: 5. Germline V lookup: CDR1 LNHDA, CDR2 SQIVND (reference sequence). This CDR3 reads CASSTRTGTYGYTF. The CDR3 coding sequence is TGTGCCAGTAGTACAAGGACAGGGACCTATGGCTACACCTTC.

V usage is TRBV5-1 and J usage is TRBJ2-1; the match to TRBD2 covers 11 bases. The CDR3 is 17 amino acids. The junction had 7 bases not matched to a gene; V was cut back by 1 base and J by 4 bases. Germline CDR1 reads SGHRS; CDR2 reads YFSETQ. In nucleotides, the CDR3 is TGCGCCAGCAGCTTGTTGGGACTAGCGGCTAAATACAATGAGCAGTTCTTC. As protein: CASSLLGLAAKYNEQFF.

V usage is TRBV15 and J usage is TRBJ1-2; no clear D gene. Germline CDR1 and CDR2: LNHNV and YYDKDF (reference sequence). The CDR3 length is 14 residues. V gave up 6 bases and J gave up 5 bases, with 16 bases separating them. The CDR3 DNA is TGTGCCACCAGTTCGGGGAATTATCTGTATGGCTACACCTTC. Translation: CATSSGNYLYGYTF. The full variable domain, completed using reference TRBV15 and TRBJ1-2, is DAMVIQNPRYQVTQFGKPVTLSCSQTLNHNVMYWYQQKSSQAPKLLFHYYDKDFNNEADTPDNFQSRRPNTSFCFLDIRSPGLGDTAMYLCATSSGNYLYGYTFGSGTRLTVV.

This clone has a single count. The rearrangement links TRBV6-2 or TRBV6-3 to TRBJ1-5; TRBD1 might be the D (6 bases). This CDR3 has 19 residues. Trimming shortened V by 0 bases and J by 1 base, and 19 bases separated the two germline ends. Germline V gene lookup returns CDR1 MNHEY and CDR2 SVGEGT. The CDR3 DNA follows: TGTGCCAGCAGTTACTCGTTACAGGGAGGGAAAAGCAGCAATCAGCCCCAGCATTTT. Its protein is CASSYSLQGGKSSNQPQHF.

This chain connects TRBV5-1 to TRBJ2-5; TRBD1 is a possible D gene (6 bases). CDR3 size: 13 residues. CDR1 SGHRS and CDR2 YFSETQ come from the germline V gene. The ends were cut back, 7 bases at V and 4 bases at J, with 14 bases in the middle. The CDR3 sequence: CASPQGTSETQYF. CDR3 sequence (DNA): TGCGCCAGCCCACAGGGAACGTCAGAGACCCAGTACTTC.

On this clone: The identical CDR3 is also encoded by other nucleotide sequences in the sample. The genes are TRBV6-5 and TRBJ1-2; the D gene is possibly TRBD1 (5 bases). Germline V gives CDR1 MNHEY, CDR2 SVGAGI. CDR3 size: 12 residues. Between the trimmed V and J ends, which lost 6 bases and 4 bases, there was a span of 9 bases. This CDR3 is CASSPGGYGYTF. The DNA of the CDR3 is TGTGCCAGCAGCCCGGGGGGCTATGGCTACACCTTC.

The chain carries TRBV23-1 and TRBJ2-2; TRBD2 agrees at 9 bases. TRBV23-1 counts as an open reading frame of uncertain function. This CDR3 has 20 amino acids. The V segment lost 0 bases and the J segment 0 bases; nucleotides outside the gene matches: 11. The CDR3 DNA reads as TGCGCCAGCAGTCAATCTCGAGGGCCGACTAGCGGTTCGAACACCGGGGAGCTGTTTTTT. Translated, it gives CASSQSRGPTSGSNTGELFF.

This chain connects TRBV6-2 or TRBV6-3 to TRBJ2-3; 9 bases align to TRBD2. The trim removed 2 bases at V and 3 bases at J, leaving 3 bases unmatched. The germline V gene has CDR1 MNHEY and CDR2 SVGEGT. CDR3 length: 15 amino acids. CDR3 sequence reads: CASSYNSGGTDTQYF. The DNA of the CDR3 is TGTGCCAGCAGTTACAATAGCGGGGGAACAGATACGCAGTATTTT.

This clone was counted once. This chain joins TRBV5-1 and TRBJ1-1, with 8 bases identical to TRBD1. The CDR3 is 15 residues long. V was pared by 1 base and J by 1 base, with 3 bases of the junction left unmatched. In germline, CDR1 is SGHRS, CDR2 YFSETQ. The CDR3 region is CASSLSQGGNTEAFF. The CDR3 DNA reads TGCGCCAGCAGCTTGTCACAGGGGGGGAACACTGAAGCTTTCTTT.

The chain is built from TRBV5-1 and TRBJ2-5, with TRBD1 matching 7 bases. The CDR3 is made up of 17 amino acids. Losses at the gene ends were 0 bases for V and 1 base for J; bases not matched to a gene: 9. Germline values: CDR1 SGHRS, CDR2 YFSETQ. CDR3 coding DNA: TGCGCCAGCAGCTTGGGGCCCATGGGACAGCTCCAAGAGACCCAGTACTTC. It specifies CASSLGPMGQLQETQYF.

This chain uses TRBV28 with TRBJ1-6; possibly TRBD1 for D (6 bases). V lost 6 bases and J 11 bases, leaving 17 bases between the germline ends. CDR1 is MDHEN and CDR2 is SYDVKM in the germline V gene. This CDR3 region has 14 residues. As DNA, the CDR3 is TGTGCCAGCAGACTACAGGGCTTTGTGACACCCCTCCACTTT. This translates into CASRLQGFVTPLHF.

The chain uses TRBV7-8 and TRBJ1-5; 8 bases are shared with TRBD1. Losses at the gene ends were 4 bases for V and 5 bases for J; bases not matched to a gene: 7. Per the germline V gene, CDR1 is SGHVS and CDR2 is FQNEAQ. The CDR3 runs to 15 residues. The CDR3 DNA is TGTGCCAGCAGCTCACAATTGACAGGGGATCAGCCCCAGCATTTT. It encodes CASSSQLTGDQPQHF.

The gene calls are TRBV5-1 and TRBJ1-2, with TRBD1 identical over 7 bases. The CDR3 is 17 residues long. Trimming took 0 bases from V and 4 from J; bases not matched to a gene: 12. Per germline, CDR1 SGHRS and CDR2 YFSETQ. DNA for the CDR3: TGCGCCAGCAGCTTGGTCCCTACAGGGGACCTGGGCTATGGCTACACCTTC. Its protein product is CASSLVPTGDLGYGYTF.